This entry features one TCR beta chain sequence. These data belong to a study of blood T cell repertoires in COVID-19. In the source study's methods: It was from reference gene primer amplification that nucleated cell counts were estimated. Generated by immunoSEQ multiplex PCR, the TCRdb table keeps only in-frame clones and is missing some. The DNA gave D and trimming, while V, J and clone size come from that table. The table shows about 300,000 clones, with approximately 90% occurring only once. In germline, CDR1 is WNHNN, CDR2 SYGVQD (reference sequence). This CDR3 is 13 amino acids long. Trimming cost V 5 bases and J 7 bases; bases outside gene matches: 6.

The receptor was derived from a young man who had recovered from COVID-19. The genes are TRBV10-1 and TRBJ2-5, with 8 bases identical to TRBD1. Input material: PBMCs or T cells enriched from blood (not recorded which). The CDR3 protein is CASSLTGEATQYF. CDR3 sequence (DNA): TGCGCCAGCAGTTTGACAGGGGAGGCGACCCAGTACTTC.